This T cell receptor beta chain was sequenced for a study of cytomegalovirus exposure and HLA in healthy donors. Study-wide background: Previous work identified 95 million to 140 million unique TCR beta sequences from around 180 million T cells.

The CDR3 contains 19 residues. Germline V gene lookup returns CDR1 SGHTS and CDR2 YDEGEE. V lost 3 bases and J lost 2, with 24 bases in between. The primer mix had 60 Vbeta and 13 Jbeta primers. The protocol was immunoSEQ multiplex PCR, while the TCRdb copy is restricted to in-frame clones and leaves out a portion. The sample contains roughly 230,000 clones, roughly 91% of which appear only once. The origin of this receptor is a girl aged 2 to 9 in good health and CMV-seronegative. The chain couples TRBV5-8 to TRBJ2-4; maybe TRBD2 (5 bases). The sequenced material came from PBMCs. In DNA form, the CDR3 reads TGTGCCAGCAGCTGGCACTTAGGACTTCCCGACGGGACCAAAAACATTCAGTACTTC. Amino acids: CASSWHLGLPDGTKNIQYF.